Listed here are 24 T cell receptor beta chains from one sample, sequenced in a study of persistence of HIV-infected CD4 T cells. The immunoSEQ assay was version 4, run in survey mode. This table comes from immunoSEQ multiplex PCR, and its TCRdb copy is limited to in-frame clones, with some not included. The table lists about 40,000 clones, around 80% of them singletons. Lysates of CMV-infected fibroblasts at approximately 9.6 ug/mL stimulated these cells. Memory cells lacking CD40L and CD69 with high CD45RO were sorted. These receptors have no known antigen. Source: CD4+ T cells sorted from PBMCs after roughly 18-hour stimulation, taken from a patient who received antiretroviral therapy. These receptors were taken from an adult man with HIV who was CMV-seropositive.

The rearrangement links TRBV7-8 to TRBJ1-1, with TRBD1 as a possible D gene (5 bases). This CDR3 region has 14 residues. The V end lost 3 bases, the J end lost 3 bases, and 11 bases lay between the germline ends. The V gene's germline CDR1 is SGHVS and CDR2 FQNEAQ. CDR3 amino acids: CASSLTGPHTEAFF. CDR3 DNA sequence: TGTGCCAGCAGCTTGACGGGACCCCACACTGAAGCTTTCTTT.

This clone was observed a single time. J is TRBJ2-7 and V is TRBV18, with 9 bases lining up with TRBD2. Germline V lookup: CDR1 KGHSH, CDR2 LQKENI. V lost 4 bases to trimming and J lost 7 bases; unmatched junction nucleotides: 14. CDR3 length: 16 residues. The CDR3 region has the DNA TGTGCCAGCTCACAACTGGCGGGAGGGCTCCTAGGTGAGCAGTACTTC. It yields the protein CASSQLAGGLLGEQYF. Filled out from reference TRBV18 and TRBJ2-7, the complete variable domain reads NAGVMQNPRHLVRRRGQEARLRCSPMKGHSHVYWYRQLPEEGLKFMVYLQKENIIDESGMPKERFSAEFPKEGPSILRIQQVVRGDSAAYFCASSQLAGGLLGEQYFGPGTRLTVT.

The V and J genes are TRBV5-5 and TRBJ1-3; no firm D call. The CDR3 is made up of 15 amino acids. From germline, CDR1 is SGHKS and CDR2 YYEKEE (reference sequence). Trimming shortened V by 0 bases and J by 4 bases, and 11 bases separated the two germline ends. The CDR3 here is CASSLERTDGNTIYF. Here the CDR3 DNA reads TGTGCCAGCAGCTTGGAAAGGACCGACGGAAACACCATATATTTT.

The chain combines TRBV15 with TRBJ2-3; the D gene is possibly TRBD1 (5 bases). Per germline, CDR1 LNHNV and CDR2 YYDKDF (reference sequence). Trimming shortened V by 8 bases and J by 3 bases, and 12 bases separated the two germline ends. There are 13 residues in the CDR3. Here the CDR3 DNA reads TGTGCCACCGCTCCAGGGAAAACAGATACGCAGTATTTT. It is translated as CATAPGKTDTQYF.

CDR3 DNA sequence: TGTGCCAGCAGTGATGGGGGGAGGCAGCCCCAGCATTTT. Protein product: CASSDGGRQPQHF. This chain connects TRBV2 to TRBJ1-5; weak D call: TRBD1 (5 bases). Germline V gene lookup returns CDR1 SNHLY and CDR2 FYNNEI. Trimming shortened V by 3 bases and J by 7 bases, and 10 bases separated the two germline ends. CDR3 length: 13 amino acids.

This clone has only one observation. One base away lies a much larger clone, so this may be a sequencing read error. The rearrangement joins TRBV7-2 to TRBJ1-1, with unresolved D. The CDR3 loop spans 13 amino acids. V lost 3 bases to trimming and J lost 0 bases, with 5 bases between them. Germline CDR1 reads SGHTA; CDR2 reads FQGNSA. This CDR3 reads CASSLVVNTEAFF. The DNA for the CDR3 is TGTGCCAGCAGCTTGGTTGTGAACACTGAAGCTTTCTTT.

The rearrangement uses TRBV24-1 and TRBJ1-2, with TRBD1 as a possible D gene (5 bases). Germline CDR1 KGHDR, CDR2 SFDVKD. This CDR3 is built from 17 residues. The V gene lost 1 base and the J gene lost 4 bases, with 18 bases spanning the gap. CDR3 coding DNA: TGTGCCACCAGTGATTTTAGGGGTGAGGGGCCGGGCTATGGCTACACCTTC. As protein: CATSDFRGEGPGYGYTF.

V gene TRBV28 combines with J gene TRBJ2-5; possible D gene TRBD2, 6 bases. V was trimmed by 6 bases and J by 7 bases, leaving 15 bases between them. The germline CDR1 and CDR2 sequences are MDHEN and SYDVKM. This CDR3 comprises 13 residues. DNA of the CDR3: TGTGCCAGCAGCACCGGGACTCCAATGACCCAGTACTTC. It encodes CASSTGTPMTQYF.

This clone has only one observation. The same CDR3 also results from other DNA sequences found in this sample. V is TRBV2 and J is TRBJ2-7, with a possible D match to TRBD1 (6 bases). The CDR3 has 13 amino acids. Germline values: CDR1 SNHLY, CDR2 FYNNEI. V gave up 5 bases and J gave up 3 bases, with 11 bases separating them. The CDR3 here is CASSLRDIYEQYF. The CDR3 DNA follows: TGTGCCAGCAGTCTCCGGGACATCTACGAGCAGTACTTC.

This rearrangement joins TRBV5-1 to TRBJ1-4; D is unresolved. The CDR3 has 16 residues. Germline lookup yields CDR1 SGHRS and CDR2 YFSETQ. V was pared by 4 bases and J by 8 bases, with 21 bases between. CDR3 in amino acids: CASSPGRTSASEKLFF. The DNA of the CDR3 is TGCGCCAGCAGCCCCGGGAGGACGTCGGCTAGCGAAAAACTGTTTTTT.

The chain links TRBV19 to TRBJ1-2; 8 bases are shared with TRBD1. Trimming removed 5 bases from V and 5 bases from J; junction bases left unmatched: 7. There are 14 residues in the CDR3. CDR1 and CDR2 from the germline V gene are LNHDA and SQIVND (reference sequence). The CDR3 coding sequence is TGTGCCAGTAGTCCCAGGGGGCTGGAGTATGGCTACACCTTC. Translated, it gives CASSPRGLEYGYTF.

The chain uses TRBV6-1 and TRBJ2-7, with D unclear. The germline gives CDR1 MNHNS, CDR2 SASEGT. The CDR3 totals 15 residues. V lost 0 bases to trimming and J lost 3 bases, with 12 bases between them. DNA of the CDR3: TGTGCCAGCAGTGAAGCGCTGCAACGCCACTACGAGCAGTACTTC. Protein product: CASSEALQRHYEQYF.

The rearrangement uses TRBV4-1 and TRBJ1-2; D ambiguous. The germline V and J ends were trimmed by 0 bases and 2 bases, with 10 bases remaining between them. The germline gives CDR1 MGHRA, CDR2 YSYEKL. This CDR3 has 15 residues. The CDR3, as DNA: TGCGCCAGCAGCCAAGACCCGGGAACGAACTATGGCTACACCTTC. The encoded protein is CASSQDPGTNYGYTF.

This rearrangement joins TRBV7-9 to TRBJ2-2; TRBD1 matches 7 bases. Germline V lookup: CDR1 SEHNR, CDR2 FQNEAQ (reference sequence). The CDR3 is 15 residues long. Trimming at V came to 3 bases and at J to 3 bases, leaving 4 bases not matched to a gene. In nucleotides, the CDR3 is TGTGCCAGCAGCTTTAAAGGGGGCGACACCGGGGAGCTGTTTTTT. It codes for CASSFKGGDTGELFF. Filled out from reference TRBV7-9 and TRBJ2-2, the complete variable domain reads DTGVSQNPRHKITKRGQNVTFRCDPISEHNRLYWYRQTLGQGPEFLTYFQNEAQLEKSRLLSDRFSAERPKGSFSTLEIQRTEQGDSAMYLCASSFKGGDTGELFFGEGSRLTVL.

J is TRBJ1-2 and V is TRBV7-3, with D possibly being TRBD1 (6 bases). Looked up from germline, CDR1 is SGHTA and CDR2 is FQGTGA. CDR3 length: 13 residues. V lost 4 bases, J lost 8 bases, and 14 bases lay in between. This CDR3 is CASSSLGGRGYTF. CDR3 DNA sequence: TGTGCCAGCAGCTCCCTCGGGGGGCGCGGCTACACCTTC. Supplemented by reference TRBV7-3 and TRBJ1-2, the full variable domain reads GAGVSQTPSNKVTEKGKYVELRCDPISGHTALYWYRQSLGQGPEFLIYFQGTGAADDSGLPNDRFFAVRPEGSVSTLKIQRTERGDSAVYLCASSSLGGRGYTFGSGTRLTVV.

This chain's CDR3 is CASSYIWTDYGYTF. CDR3 nucleotide sequence: TGTGCCAGCAGCTATATATGGACGGACTATGGCTACACCTTC. This rearrangement joins TRBV5-4 to TRBJ1-2; D is unclear. This CDR3 spans 14 amino acids. Trimming shortened V by 3 bases and J by 3 bases, and 12 bases separated the two germline ends. Germline CDR1 and CDR2: SGHNT and YYREEE (reference sequence).

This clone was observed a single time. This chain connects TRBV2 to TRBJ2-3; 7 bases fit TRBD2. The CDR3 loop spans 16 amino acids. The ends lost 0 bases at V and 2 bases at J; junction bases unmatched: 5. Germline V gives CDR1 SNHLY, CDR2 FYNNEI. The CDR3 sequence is CASSEAGGVFTDTQYF. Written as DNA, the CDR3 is TGTGCCAGCAGTGAAGCGGGGGGGGTGTTCACAGATACGCAGTATTTT.

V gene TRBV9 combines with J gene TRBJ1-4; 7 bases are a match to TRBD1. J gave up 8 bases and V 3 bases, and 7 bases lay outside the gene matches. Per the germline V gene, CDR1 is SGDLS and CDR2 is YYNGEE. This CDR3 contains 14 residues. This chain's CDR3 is CASSADRVREKLFF. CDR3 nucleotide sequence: TGTGCCAGCAGCGCTGACAGGGTGAGAGAAAAACTGTTTTTT.

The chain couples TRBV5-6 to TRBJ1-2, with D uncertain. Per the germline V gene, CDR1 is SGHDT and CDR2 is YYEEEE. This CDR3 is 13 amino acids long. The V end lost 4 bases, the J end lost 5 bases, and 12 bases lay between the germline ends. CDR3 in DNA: TGTGCCAGCAGCCCCTTAGGTCCGTATGGCTACACCTTC. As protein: CASSPLGPYGYTF.

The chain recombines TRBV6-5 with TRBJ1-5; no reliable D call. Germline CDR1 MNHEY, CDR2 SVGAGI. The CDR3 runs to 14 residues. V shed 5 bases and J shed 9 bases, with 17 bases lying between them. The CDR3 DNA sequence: TGTGCCAGCAGTCCCGGAAGGAAGAGTCGGCCCCAGCATTTT. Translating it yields CASSPGRKSRPQHF.

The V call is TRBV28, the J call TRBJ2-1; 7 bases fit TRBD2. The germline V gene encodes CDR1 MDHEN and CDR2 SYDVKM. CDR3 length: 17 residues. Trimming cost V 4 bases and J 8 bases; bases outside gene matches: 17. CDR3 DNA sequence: TGTGCCAGCAGTTCCCCTCGCCCCCTCGGGGGGAAGGATGAGCAGTTCTTC. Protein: CASSSPRPLGGKDEQFF. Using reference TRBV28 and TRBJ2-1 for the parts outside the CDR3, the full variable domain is DVKVTQSSRYLVKRTGEKVFLECVQDMDHENMFWYRQDPGLGLRLIYFSYDVKMKEKGDIPEGYSVSREKKERFSLILESASTNQTSMYLCASSSPRPLGGKDEQFFGPGTRLTVL.

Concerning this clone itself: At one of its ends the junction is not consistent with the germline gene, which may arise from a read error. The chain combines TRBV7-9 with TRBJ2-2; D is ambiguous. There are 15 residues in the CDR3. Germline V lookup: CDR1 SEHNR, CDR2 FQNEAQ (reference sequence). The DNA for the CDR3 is TGTGCCGGCAGCTTAGAGCAGATTAACACCGGGGAGCTGTTTTTT. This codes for CAGSLEQINTGELFF.

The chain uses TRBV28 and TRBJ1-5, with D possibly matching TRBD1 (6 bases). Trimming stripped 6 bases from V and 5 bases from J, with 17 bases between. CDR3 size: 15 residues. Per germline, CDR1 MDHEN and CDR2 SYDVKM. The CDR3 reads CASSSYTPGDQPQHF. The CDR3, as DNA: TGTGCCAGCAGCTCGTATACCCCAGGGGATCAGCCCCAGCATTTT.

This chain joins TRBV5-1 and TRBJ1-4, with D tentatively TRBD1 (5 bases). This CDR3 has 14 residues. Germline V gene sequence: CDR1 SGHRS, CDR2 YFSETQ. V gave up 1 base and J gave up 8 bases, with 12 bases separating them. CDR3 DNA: TGCGCCAGCAGCTTGAAGGCGGGGGAAGAAAAACTGTTTTTT. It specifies CASSLKAGEEKLFF.